The rows below give T cell receptor beta chains drawn from one sample of a study of cytomegalovirus exposure and HLA in healthy donors. The repertoire was sequenced with immunoSEQ multiplex PCR; TCRdb's copy has only in-frame clones and lacks some. This sample has some 85,000 clones, with approximately 96% found just once. Sequenced sample: PBMCs. The source is a woman aged 18-29 years in good health and CMV-seronegative. The CDR3 runs from the conserved cysteine through the conserved F or W.

j_gene,v_gene,CDR3aa
TRBJ1-1,TRBV18,CASSPGSQGEAFF
TRBJ2-3,TRBV7-8,CASSLGGFSGRRRADTQYF
TRBJ2-2,TRBV7-9,CASKMVRGQTTGELFF
TRBJ2-7,TRBV9,CASSVGLLSYEQYF
TRBJ1-2,TRBV5-4,CASSDGGTLANYGYTF
TRBJ2-7,TRBV6-4,CASSEGTPPSKQYF
TRBJ1-5,TRBV5-1,CASSTGQGNQPQHF
TRBJ2-1,TRBV19,CASSTSGPYNEQFF
TRBJ1-5,TRBV11-2,CASSSENQPQHF
TRBJ2-1,TRBV30,CAWSEAGGPRYEQFF
TRBJ1-1,TRBV4-1,CASSQVGDMNTEAFF
TRBJ2-1,TRBV27,CASSSSTSGYYNEQFF
TRBJ2-5,TRBV10-3,CAISEAAETQYF
TRBJ1-3,TRBV4-1,CASSQAPGQVNGNTIYF
TRBJ2-5,TRBV10-3,CAISESLAGAQETQYF
TRBJ2-4,TRBV5-1,CASSGQPGLAGGPGYIQYF
TRBJ2-5,TRBV4-1,CASSQVSFSGSFLRETQYF
TRBJ1-5,TRBV18,CASSPGGYIQGNQPQHF
TRBJ1-5,TRBV6-1,CASSVFQIDQPQHF
TRBJ2-2,TRBV4-1,CASSQDLETGELFF
TRBJ1-1,TRBV9,CASSPRGGAGANTEAFF
TRBJ1-5,TRBV27,CASSLRGYGNQPQHF
TRBJ2-1,TRBV11-2,CASSSRLEFGNEQFF
TRBJ2-7,TRBV6-6,CASSLPAGEQYF
TRBJ2-7,TRBV6-5,CASGLAGDFYEQYF
TRBJ2-2,TRBV19,CASSMGDGGELFF
TRBJ1-5,TRBV11-2,CASSLLNQPQHF
TRBJ2-1,TRBV9,CASSASRDRGLSDEQFF
TRBJ2-7,TRBV6-6,CASSYSTGGDEQYF
TRBJ1-5,TRBV10-3,CAISEVGDYSNQPQHF
TRBJ2-1,TRBV18,CASSPPGQNQYNEQFF
TRBJ1-5,TRBV19,CASSRDRAANQPQHF
TRBJ2-3,TRBV5-1,CASSFLQSDTQYF
TRBJ1-1,TRBV27,CASSFLRDTEAFF
TRBJ2-1,TRBV6-5,CASSYSASAISLGQFF
TRBJ2-1,TRBV5-6,CASSLVSGYNEQFF
TRBJ2-7,TRBV28,CASGTGIYEQYF
TRBJ1-1,TRBV19,CASSMYRSEAFF
TRBJ2-3,TRBV4-1,CASSHPGLAGGGDTQYF
TRBJ2-1,TRBV18,CASSPPGTAHNEQFF
TRBJ1-2,TRBV25-1,CASTRETDYGYTF
TRBJ2-7,TRBV10-3,CAISGLAGALGVYEQYF
TRBJ1-5,TRBV10-3,CAISDQLTSLSNQPQHF
TRBJ2-3,TRBV2,CASSLQSGRALGDTQYF
.,TRBV5-1,CASSLAPGDSSYEQYF
TRBJ1-6,TRBV27,CASRGFGSPLHF
TRBJ2-3,TRBV5-1,CASSSGQTVSTDTQYF
TRBJ2-7,TRBV18,CASSPPIGLAGPYEQYF
TRBJ2-5,TRBV11-2,CASSPRTNYQETQYF
TRBJ1-2,TRBV7-8,CAGSLQGDYGYTF
TRBJ2-3,TRBV18,CASSPGAGFGDTQYF
TRBJ2-2,TRBV6-4,CASSDLPGSGRELFF
TRBJ2-7,TRBV29-1,CSVEGDRGNEQYF